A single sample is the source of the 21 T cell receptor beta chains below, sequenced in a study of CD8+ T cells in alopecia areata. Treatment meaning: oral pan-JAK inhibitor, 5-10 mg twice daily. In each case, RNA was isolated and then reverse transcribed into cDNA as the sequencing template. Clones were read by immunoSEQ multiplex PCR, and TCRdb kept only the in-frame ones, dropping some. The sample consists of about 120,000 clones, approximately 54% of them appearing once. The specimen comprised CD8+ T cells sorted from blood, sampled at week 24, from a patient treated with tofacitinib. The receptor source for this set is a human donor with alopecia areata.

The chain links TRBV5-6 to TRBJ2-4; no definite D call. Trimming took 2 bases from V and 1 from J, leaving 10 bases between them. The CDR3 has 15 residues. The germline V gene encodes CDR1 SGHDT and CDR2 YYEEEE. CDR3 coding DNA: TGTGCCAGCAGCTTTTCCACTGTCGCCAAAAACATTCAGTACTTC. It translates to CASSFSTVAKNIQYF.

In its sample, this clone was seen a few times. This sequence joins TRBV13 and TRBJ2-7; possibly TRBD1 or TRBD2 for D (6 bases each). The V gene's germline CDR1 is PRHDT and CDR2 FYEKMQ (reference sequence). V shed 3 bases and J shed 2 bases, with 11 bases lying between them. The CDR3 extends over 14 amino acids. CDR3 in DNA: TGTGCCAGCAGCTTCGAGGGGGGAACCTACGAGCAGTACTTC. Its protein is CASSFEGGTYEQYF.

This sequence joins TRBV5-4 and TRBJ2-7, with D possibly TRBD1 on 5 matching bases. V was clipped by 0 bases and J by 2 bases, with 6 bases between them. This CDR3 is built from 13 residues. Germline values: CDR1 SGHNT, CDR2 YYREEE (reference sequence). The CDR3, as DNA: TGTGCCAGCAGCTTGGGGGGCACCTACGAGCAGTACTTC. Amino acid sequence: CASSLGGTYEQYF. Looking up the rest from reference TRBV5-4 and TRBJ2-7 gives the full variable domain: ETGVTQSPTHLIKTRGQQVTLRCSSQSGHNTVSWYQQALGQGPQFIFQYYREEENGRGNFPPRFSGLQFPNYSSELNVNALELDDSALYLCASSLGGTYEQYFGPGTRLTVT.

CDR3: CASSSDPNSPLHF. The CDR3 DNA follows: TGTGCCAGCAGCTCGGACCCTAATTCACCCCTCCACTTT. The chain has TRBV7-3 and TRBJ1-6; no clear D. The germline V and J ends were trimmed by 4 bases and 6 bases, with 7 bases remaining between them. The CDR3 consists of 13 residues. CDR1 and CDR2 from the germline V gene are SGHTA and FQGTGA.

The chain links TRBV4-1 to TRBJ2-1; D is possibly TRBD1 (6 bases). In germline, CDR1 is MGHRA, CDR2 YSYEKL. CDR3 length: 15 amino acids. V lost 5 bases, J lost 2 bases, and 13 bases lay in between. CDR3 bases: TGCGCCAGCAGCTTTGACAGGTCAGCCTACAATGAGCAGTTCTTC. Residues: CASSFDRSAYNEQFF.

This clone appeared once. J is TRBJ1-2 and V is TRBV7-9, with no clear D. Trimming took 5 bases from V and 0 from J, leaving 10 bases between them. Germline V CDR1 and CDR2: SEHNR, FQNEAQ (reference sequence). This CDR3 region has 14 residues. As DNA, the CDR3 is TGTGCCAGCAGCCCACGGACCACTAACTATGGCTACACCTTC. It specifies CASSPRTTNYGYTF.

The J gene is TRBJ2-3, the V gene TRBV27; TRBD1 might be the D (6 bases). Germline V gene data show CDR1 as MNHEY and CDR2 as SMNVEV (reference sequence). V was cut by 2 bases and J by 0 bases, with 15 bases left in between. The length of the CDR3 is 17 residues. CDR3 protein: CASSLGQPSTSTDTQYF. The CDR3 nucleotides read TGTGCCAGCAGTTTAGGACAGCCAAGCACTAGCACAGATACGCAGTATTTT.

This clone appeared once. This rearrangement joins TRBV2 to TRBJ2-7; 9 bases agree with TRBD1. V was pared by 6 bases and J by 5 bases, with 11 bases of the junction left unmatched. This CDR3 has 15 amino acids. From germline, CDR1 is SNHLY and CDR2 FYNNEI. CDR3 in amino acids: CASSLGQGNRNEQYF. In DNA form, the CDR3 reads TGTGCCAGCAGCCTGGGACAGGGAAATCGCAACGAGCAGTACTTC.

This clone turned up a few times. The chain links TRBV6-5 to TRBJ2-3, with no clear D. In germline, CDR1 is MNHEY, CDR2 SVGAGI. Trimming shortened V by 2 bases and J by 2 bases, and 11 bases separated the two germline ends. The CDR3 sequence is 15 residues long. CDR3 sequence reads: CASSYETYPTDTQYF. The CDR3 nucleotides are TGTGCCAGCAGTTACGAGACCTACCCCACAGATACGCAGTATTTT.

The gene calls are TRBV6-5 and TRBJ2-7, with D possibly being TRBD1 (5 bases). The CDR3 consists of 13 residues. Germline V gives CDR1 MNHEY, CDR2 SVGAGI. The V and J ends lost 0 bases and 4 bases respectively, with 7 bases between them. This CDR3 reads CASSYSRQYEQYF. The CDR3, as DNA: TGTGCCAGCAGTTACTCCCGACAGTACGAGCAGTACTTC.

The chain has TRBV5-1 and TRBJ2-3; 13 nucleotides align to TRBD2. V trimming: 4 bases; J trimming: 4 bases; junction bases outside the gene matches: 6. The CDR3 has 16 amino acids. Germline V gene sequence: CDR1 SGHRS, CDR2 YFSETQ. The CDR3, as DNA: TGCGCCAGCAGCCAGACTAGCGGGGGGATGGCAGATACGCAGTATTTT. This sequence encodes CASSQTSGGMADTQYF.

CDR3 amino acids: CAISESWTSYRVDTQYF. The CDR3 DNA sequence: TGTGCCATCAGTGAGTCATGGACTAGTTATAGGGTAGATACGCAGTATTTT. The rearrangement links TRBV10-3 to TRBJ2-3; 7 nucleotides align to TRBD2. There are 17 residues in the CDR3. Per the germline V gene, CDR1 is ENHRY and CDR2 is SYGVKD. With V trimmed by 0 bases and J by 5 bases, 11 bases remained unmatched.

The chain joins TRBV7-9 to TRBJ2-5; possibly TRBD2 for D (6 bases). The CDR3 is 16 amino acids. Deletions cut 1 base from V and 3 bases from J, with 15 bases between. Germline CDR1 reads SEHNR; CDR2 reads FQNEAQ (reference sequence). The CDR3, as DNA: TGTGCCAGCAGCTTAGACCCTGAATCGGGGGAAGAGACCCAGTACTTC. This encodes CASSLDPESGEETQYF.

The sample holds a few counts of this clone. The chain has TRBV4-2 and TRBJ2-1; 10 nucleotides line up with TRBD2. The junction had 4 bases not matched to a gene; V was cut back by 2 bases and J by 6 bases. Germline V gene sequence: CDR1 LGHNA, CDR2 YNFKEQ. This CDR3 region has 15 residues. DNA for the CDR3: TGTGCCAGCAGCCAACGAGCGGGGGGGTTCAATGAGCAGTTCTTC. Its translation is CASSQRAGGFNEQFF.

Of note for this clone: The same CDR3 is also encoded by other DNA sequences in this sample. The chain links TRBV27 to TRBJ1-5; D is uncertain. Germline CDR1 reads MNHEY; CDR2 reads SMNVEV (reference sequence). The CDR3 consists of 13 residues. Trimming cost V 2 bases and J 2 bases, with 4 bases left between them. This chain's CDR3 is CASSLGRNQPQHF. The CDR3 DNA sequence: TGTGCCAGCAGTTTAGGCCGCAATCAGCCCCAGCATTTT.

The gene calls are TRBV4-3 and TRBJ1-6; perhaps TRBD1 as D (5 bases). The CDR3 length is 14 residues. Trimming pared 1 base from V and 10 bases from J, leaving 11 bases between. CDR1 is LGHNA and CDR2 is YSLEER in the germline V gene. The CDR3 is CASSQVLGDSPLHF. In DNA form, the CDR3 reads TGCGCCAGCAGCCAAGTTCTCGGGGACTCACCCCTCCACTTT.

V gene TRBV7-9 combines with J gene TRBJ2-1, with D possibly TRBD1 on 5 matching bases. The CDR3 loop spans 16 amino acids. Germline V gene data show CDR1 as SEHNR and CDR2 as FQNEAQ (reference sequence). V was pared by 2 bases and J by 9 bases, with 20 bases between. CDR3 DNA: TGTGCCAGCAGCTTATTAGACCCCGTGCCTCAGGGTGAGCAGTTCTTC. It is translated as CASSLLDPVPQGEQFF.

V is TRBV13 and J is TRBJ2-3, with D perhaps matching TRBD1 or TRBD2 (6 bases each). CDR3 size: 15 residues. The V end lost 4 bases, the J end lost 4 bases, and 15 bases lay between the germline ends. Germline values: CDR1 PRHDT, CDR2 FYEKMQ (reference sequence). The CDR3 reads CASSSPRGEADTQYF. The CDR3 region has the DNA TGTGCCAGCAGCTCCCCGAGGGGGGAGGCAGATACGCAGTATTTT.

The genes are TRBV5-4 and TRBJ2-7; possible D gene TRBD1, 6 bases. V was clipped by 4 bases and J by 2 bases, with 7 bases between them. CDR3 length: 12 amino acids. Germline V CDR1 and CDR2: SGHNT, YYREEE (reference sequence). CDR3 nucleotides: TGTGCCAGCAGCCGGGACACCTACGAGCAGTACTTC. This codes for CASSRDTYEQYF.

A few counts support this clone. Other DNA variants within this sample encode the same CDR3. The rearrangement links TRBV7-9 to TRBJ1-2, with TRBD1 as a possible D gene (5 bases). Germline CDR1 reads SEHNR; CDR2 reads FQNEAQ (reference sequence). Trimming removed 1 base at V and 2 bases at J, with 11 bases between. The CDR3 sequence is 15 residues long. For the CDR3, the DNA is TGTGCCAGCAGCTTAGGGGTCGGACAAAACTATGGCTACACCTTC. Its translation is CASSLGVGQNYGYTF.

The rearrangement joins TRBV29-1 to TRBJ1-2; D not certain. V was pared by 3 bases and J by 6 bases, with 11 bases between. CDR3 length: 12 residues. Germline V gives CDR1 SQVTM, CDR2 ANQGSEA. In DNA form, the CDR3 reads TGCAGCGTTGAGGAAATAACAAATGGCTACACCTTC. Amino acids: CSVEEITNGYTF.